This passage covers 2 T cell receptor beta chains from one sample sequenced in a study of cytomegalovirus exposure and HLA in healthy donors. PCR primers comprised 60 Vbeta and 13 Jbeta primers. Data came from immunoSEQ multiplex PCR; TCRdb stores just in-frame clones and leaves some out. There are over 200,000 clones in the sample; 85% to 90% occur only once, and 1% to 1.5% lies in the top ten. Sequencing input: PBMCs. The receptors shown here come from a human donor in good health.

This clone was seen only once. This chain links TRBV11-3 with TRBJ2-1; TRBD2 matches 11 bases. Trimming cost V 3 bases and J 6 bases; bases outside gene matches: 7. The CDR3 is 16 residues long. Germline values: CDR1 SGHNT, CDR2 YENEEA. DNA of the CDR3: TGTGCCAGCAGCTTGGGATTAGCGGGAGGGTCCAATGAGCAGTTCTTC. Amino acid sequence: CASSLGLAGGSNEQFF.

This clone was seen just once. The chain recombines TRBV27 with TRBJ1-2, with D maybe TRBD1 (6 bases). Germline lookup yields CDR1 MNHEY and CDR2 SMNVEV (reference sequence). The CDR3 has 14 amino acids. V lost 6 bases and J 1 base, leaving 12 bases between the germline ends. The DNA for the CDR3 is TGTGCCAGCAGCCCGGGACACCATAACTATGGCTACACCTTC. Its protein product is CASSPGHHNYGYTF.